Below are 23 T cell receptor beta chains sequenced from a single sample in a study of blood T cell repertoires in COVID-19. The assay was immunoSEQ multiplex PCR, and TCRdb's table has in-frame clones only and misses some. The sample has more than 80,000 clones; roughly 88% are singletons. The source material was peripheral blood. The receptors stem from a woman of 80 years or more with active or convalescent COVID-19.

The rearrangement uses TRBV19 and TRBJ2-3; 16 bases align to TRBD2. The germline gives CDR1 LNHDA, CDR2 SQIVND (reference sequence). The CDR3 consists of 18 residues. V was clipped by 4 bases and J by 5 bases; unmatched bases: 9. CDR3 bases: TGTGCCAGTAGTACCGGGACTAGCGGGGGGGCCTCGAGAGATACGCAGTATTTT. Translating gives CASSTGTSGGASRDTQYF.

V and J are TRBV5-1 and TRBJ2-3; TRBD2 aligns across 10 bases. Germline values: CDR1 SGHRS, CDR2 YFSETQ. The CDR3 sequence is 17 residues long. V lost 2 bases and J lost 2; bases outside the gene matches: 8. The CDR3 sequence is CASSFGLAGENTDTQYF. In DNA, the CDR3 is TGCGCCAGCAGCTTCGGGCTAGCGGGGGAGAACACAGATACGCAGTATTTT.

This chain uses TRBV2 with TRBJ1-5; 9 nucleotides line up with TRBD1. Trimming removed 6 bases from V and 7 bases from J; junction bases left unmatched: 4. This CDR3 spans 13 amino acids. Germline assignment: CDR1 SNHLY and CDR2 FYNNEI. DNA for the CDR3: TGTGCCAGCAGACAGGGGGCGTACCAGCCCCAGCATTTT. Amino acid sequence: CASRQGAYQPQHF.

J is TRBJ2-3 and V is TRBV29-1, with 7 nucleotides matching TRBD2. Germline V gene data show CDR1 as SQVTM and CDR2 as ANQGSEA. V was pared by 4 bases and J by 2 bases, with 6 bases of the junction left unmatched. The CDR3 extends over 14 amino acids. The CDR3 sequence: CSVAGGASTDTQYF. The CDR3 nucleotides read TGCAGCGTTGCGGGGGGAGCTTCCACAGATACGCAGTATTTT.

The chain employs TRBV6-4 and TRBJ1-2; 8 bases match TRBD1. Germline V gene sequence: CDR1 MRHNA, CDR2 SNTAGT. The CDR3 consists of 13 residues. The V segment lost 6 bases and the J segment 6 bases; nucleotides outside the gene matches: 6. The CDR3 bases are TGTGCCAGCAGGGACAGGGAGGGACATGGCTACACCTTC. It specifies CASRDREGHGYTF.

The J gene is TRBJ2-1, the V gene TRBV11-1, with D possibly TRBD1 on 6 matching bases. Trimming stripped 2 bases from V and 3 bases from J, with 8 bases between. The CDR3 is 14 residues long. Germline assignment: CDR1 SGHAT and CDR2 FQDESV (reference sequence). CDR3 loop: CASSLTGIYNEQFF. Written as DNA, the CDR3 is TGTGCCAGCAGCTTAACAGGGATCTACAATGAGCAGTTCTTC.

DNA of the CDR3: TGTGCCAGCAGTTTGCCCCGGGAGGGACAGCTGCAAGAGACCCAGTACTTC. It codes for CASSLPREGQLQETQYF. The chain links TRBV6-2 or TRBV6-3 to TRBJ2-5; maybe TRBD2 (8 bases). With 4 bases removed from V and 2 bases from J, the gap between germline ends came to 20 bases. CDR1 MNHEY and CDR2 SVGEGT come from the germline V gene. This CDR3 has 17 amino acids.

J is TRBJ1-2 and V is TRBV5-4, with a tentative D call TRBD1 (5 bases). With 3 bases removed from V and 1 base from J, the gap between germline ends came to 13 bases. The germline V gene encodes CDR1 SGHNT and CDR2 YYREEE (reference sequence). The CDR3 extends over 15 amino acids. The CDR3 DNA reads as TGTGCCAGCAGCTCCCAGGGTATTTATAACTATGGCTACACCTTC. Its protein product is CASSSQGIYNYGYTF.

This chain joins TRBV19 and TRBJ1-5, with a tentative D call TRBD1 (5 bases). The CDR3 spans 14 residues. V shed 5 bases and J shed 4 bases, with 12 bases lying between them. CDR1 is LNHDA and CDR2 is SQIVND in the germline V gene (reference sequence). The CDR3 protein is CASSYGGGNQPQHF. In DNA, the CDR3 is TGTGCCAGTAGTTACGGGGGAGGTAATCAGCCCCAGCATTTT.

This clone has a single count. The V call is TRBV10-3, the J call TRBJ1-1, with D unresolved. Trimming left V 3 bases short and J 0 bases short, with 8 bases between. Germline CDR1 reads ENHRY; CDR2 reads SYGVKD. This CDR3 region has 14 residues. The CDR3, as DNA: TGTGCCATCAGTGAATTAGCCATGAACACTGAAGCTTTCTTT. Its translation is CAISELAMNTEAFF.

A single count supports this clone. This chain connects TRBV13 to TRBJ2-2, with D perhaps matching TRBD1 (6 bases). Deletions cut 5 bases from V and 3 bases from J, with 16 bases between. The CDR3 is 16 residues long. Germline loops: CDR1 PRHDT, CDR2 FYEKMQ (reference sequence). The CDR3 coding sequence is TGTGCCAGCAGCCCCCCCGGGACAAAGGACACCGGGGAGCTGTTTTTT. Residues: CASSPPGTKDTGELFF.

J is TRBJ2-7 and V is TRBV7-9, with D possibly matching TRBD1 (5 bases). The CDR3 covers 14 residues. The V gene's germline CDR1 is SEHNR and CDR2 FQNEAQ (reference sequence). The V end was cut by 3 bases, the J end by 6 bases, with 15 bases between. The CDR3 reads CASSFLGVGLEQYF. CDR3 bases: TGTGCCAGCAGCTTCTTGGGCGTGGGGCTCGAGCAGTACTTC. Based on the CDR3 plus reference TRBV7-9 and TRBJ2-7, the full variable domain is DTGVSQNPRHKITKRGQNVTFRCDPISEHNRLYWYRQTLGQGPEFLTYFQNEAQLEKSRLLSDRFSAERPKGSFSTLEIQRTEQGDSAMYLCASSFLGVGLEQYFGPGTRLTVT.

V is TRBV3-1 (or the pseudogene TRBV3-2) and J is TRBJ2-3, with 8 bases that match TRBD2. The V gene's germline CDR1 is LGHDT and CDR2 YNNKEL (reference sequence). With V trimmed by 2 bases and J by 5 bases, 12 bases remained unmatched. The CDR3 spans 17 residues. This CDR3 is CASSQSTGGPRGDTQYF. CDR3 DNA: TGTGCCAGCAGCCAATCCACGGGAGGGCCTCGGGGAGATACGCAGTATTTT.

V and J are TRBV5-8 and TRBJ1-1, with D possibly being TRBD1 (5 bases). The germline CDR1 and CDR2 sequences are SGHTS and YDEGEE. This CDR3 is 17 amino acids long. V was shortened by 4 bases and J by 5 bases, with 24 bases between the two germline ends. The CDR3 sequence: CASSQVGGGPKGTEAFF. The DNA of the CDR3 is TGTGCCAGCAGCCAGGTCGGGGGGGGACCGAAAGGGACTGAAGCTTTCTTT.

The CDR3 here is CASSPYRGGGNTIYF. The CDR3 region has the DNA TGTGCCAGCTCACCCTACAGGGGTGGTGGAAACACCATATATTTT. V and J are TRBV18 and TRBJ1-3; 7 nucleotides align to TRBD1. The J segment lost 3 bases and the V segment lost 3 bases, leaving 5 bases of the junction unmatched. CDR1 is KGHSH, CDR2 LQKENI, per germline. This CDR3 spans 15 amino acids.

The chain is built from TRBV19 and TRBJ1-5, with D perhaps TRBD1 (6 bases). Germline CDR1 reads LNHDA; CDR2 reads SQIVND (reference sequence). V lost 4 bases to trimming and J lost 2 bases, with 12 bases between them. The CDR3 runs to 15 residues. The CDR3 here is CASSTQGIGNQPQHF. The CDR3, as DNA: TGTGCCAGTAGTACTCAGGGGATAGGCAATCAGCCCCAGCATTTT. Looking up the rest from reference TRBV19 and TRBJ1-5 gives the full variable domain: DGGITQSPKYLFRKEGQNVTLSCEQNLNHDAMYWYRQDPGQGLRLIYYSQIVNDFQKGDIAEGYSVSREKKESFPLTVTSAQKNPTAFYLCASSTQGIGNQPQHFGDGTRLSIL.

This clone appeared a single time. The rearrangement joins TRBV9 to TRBJ2-5; TRBD2 matches at 7 bases. Germline CDR1 and CDR2: SGDLS and YYNGEE. V shed 0 bases and J 7 bases; nucleotides not matched to a gene: 0. The CDR3 covers 12 residues. CDR3 in amino acids: CASSVGGGTQYF. The CDR3 nucleotides are TGTGCCAGCAGCGTAGGGGGGGGGACCCAGTACTTC.

V is TRBV18 and J is TRBJ1-3, with TRBD1 matching 7 bases. Germline V gene data show CDR1 as KGHSH and CDR2 as LQKENI. The CDR3 spans 16 residues. Trimming took 4 bases from V and 4 from J; bases not matched to a gene: 10. CDR3 sequence reads: CASSQEYGTAGNTIYF. CDR3 bases: TGTGCCAGCTCACAAGAATACGGGACAGCCGGAAACACCATATATTTT.

The rearrangement joins TRBV25-1 to TRBJ2-1, with 8 bases matching TRBD2. The CDR3 contains 15 residues. V was pared by 6 bases and J by 3 bases, with 7 bases of the junction left unmatched. CDR1 and CDR2 (germline): MGHDK, SYGVNS. CDR3 sequence reads: CASSHGGALYNEQFF. The CDR3 bases are TGTGCCAGCAGCCACGGGGGGGCCCTCTACAATGAGCAGTTCTTC.

CDR3 in amino acids: CASSLRTGGDTEAFF. For the CDR3, the DNA is TGTGCCAGCTCACTCCGGACAGGGGGCGACACTGAAGCTTTCTTT. The V and J genes are TRBV18 and TRBJ1-1; 11 nucleotides agree with TRBD1. The CDR3 length is 15 residues. J was trimmed by 3 bases and V by 4 bases; bases with no gene match: 4. In germline, CDR1 is KGHSH, CDR2 LQKENI.

The gene calls are TRBV5-1 and TRBJ1-1, with D unresolved. CDR1 and CDR2 from the germline V gene are SGHRS and YFSETQ. V lost 5 bases and J 1 base, leaving 15 bases between the germline ends. The CDR3 is made up of 15 amino acids. The CDR3 reads CASSPWSTRNTEAFF. CDR3 bases: TGCGCCAGCAGTCCCTGGAGTACGAGGAACACTGAAGCTTTCTTT.

The gene calls are TRBV6-5 and TRBJ1-5, with D possibly being TRBD1 (6 bases). The CDR3 contains 11 residues. Deletions cut 6 bases from V and 11 bases from J, with 11 bases between. Germline V lookup: CDR1 MNHEY, CDR2 SVGAGI. CDR3 DNA: TGTGCCAGCAGCTCAGGGGCGGCCCAGCATTTT. Amino acid sequence: CASSSGAAQHF.

The V gene is TRBV5-1, the J gene TRBJ1-4, with D possibly matching TRBD1 (6 bases). This CDR3 contains 15 residues. Germline CDR1 and CDR2: SGHRS and YFSETQ. Trimming stripped 0 bases from V and 8 bases from J, with 14 bases between. The CDR3: CASSLALGRGEKLFF. In DNA, the CDR3 is TGCGCCAGCAGCTTGGCCCTGGGTAGGGGGGAAAAACTGTTTTTT.